The T cell receptor (beta chain) under discussion was sequenced for a study of blood T cell repertoires in COVID-19. Study information: In each case, the material was cDNA or gDNA derived from T cells, B-cell-depleted T cells, or PBMCs.

This CDR3 contains 15 residues. With V trimmed by 6 bases and J by 1 base, 3 bases remained unmatched. The germline V gene encodes CDR1 ENHRY and CDR2 SYGVKD. Using immunoSEQ multiplex PCR, the repertoire was profiled, and TCRdb retains in-frame clones only, with some absent. The sample includes roughly 130,000 clones, 82% seen only once; the top ten take 3.5% to 5.5%. V gene TRBV10-3 combines with J gene TRBJ1-5, with 10 bases lining up with TRBD1. The specimen sequenced was peripheral blood. This sequence was found in a woman aged 70-85 years with acute or convalescent COVID-19. The CDR3: CAISRQGASNQPQHF. DNA for the CDR3: TGTGCCATCAGCAGACAGGGGGCAAGCAATCAGCCCCAGCATTTT.